This T cell receptor beta chain appears in the sequencing data of a study of T cells after yellow fever vaccination. Study as a whole: For low cell numbers, libraries were made with SMART-Seq v4 Ultra Low Input. Study conclusions and caveats: Highly abundant clonotypes carried over from the bulk population could end up in FACS-sorted repertoires as contaminants.

This CDR3 spans 12 amino acids. Germline lookup yields CDR1 SGHKS and CDR2 YYEKEE (reference sequence). V was trimmed by 4 bases and J by 7 bases, leaving 11 bases between them. As concerns this clonotype: Its cognate antigen is unknown.

TCRdb re-called the 5' RACE reads through MiXCR, storing one row per CDR3 protein. This table has under 600,000 distinct CDR3 sequences, approximately 13% appearing once. This TCR came from a man aged 30 to 39 who received the YFV17D yellow fever vaccine. This rearrangement joins TRBV5-5 to TRBJ1-1, with a tentative D call TRBD1 (5 bases). The source material was PBMCs, sampled on the day of the yellow fever booster vaccination. The CDR3 reads CASSVRDGEAFF. CDR3 in DNA: TGTGCCAGCAGCGTCCGGGACGGTGAAGCTTTCTTT.